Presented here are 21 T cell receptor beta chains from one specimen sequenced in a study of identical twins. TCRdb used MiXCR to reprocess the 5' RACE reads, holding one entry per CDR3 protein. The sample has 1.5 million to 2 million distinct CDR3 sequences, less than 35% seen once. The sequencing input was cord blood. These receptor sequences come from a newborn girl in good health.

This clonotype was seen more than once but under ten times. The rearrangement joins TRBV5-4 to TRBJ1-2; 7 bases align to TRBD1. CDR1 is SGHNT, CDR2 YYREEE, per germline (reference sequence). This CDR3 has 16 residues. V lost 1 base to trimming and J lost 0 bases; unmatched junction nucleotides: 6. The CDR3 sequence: CASSLQGTVPNYGYTF. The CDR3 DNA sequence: TGTGCCAGCAGCTTGCAAGGGACAGTCCCTAACTATGGCTACACCTTC.

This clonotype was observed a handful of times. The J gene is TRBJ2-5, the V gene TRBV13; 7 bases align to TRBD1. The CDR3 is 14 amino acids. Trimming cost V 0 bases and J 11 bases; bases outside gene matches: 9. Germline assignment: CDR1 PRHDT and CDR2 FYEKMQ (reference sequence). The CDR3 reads CASSLGPGQMVQYF. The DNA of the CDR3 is TGTGCCAGCAGCTTAGGACCGGGACAGATGGTGCAGTACTTC. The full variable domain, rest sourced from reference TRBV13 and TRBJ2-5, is AAGVIQSPRHLIKEKRETATLKCYPIPRHDTVYWYQQGPGQDPQFLISFYEKMQSDKGSIPDRFSAQQFSDYHSELNMSSLELGDSALYFCASSLGPGQMVQYFGPGTRLLVL.

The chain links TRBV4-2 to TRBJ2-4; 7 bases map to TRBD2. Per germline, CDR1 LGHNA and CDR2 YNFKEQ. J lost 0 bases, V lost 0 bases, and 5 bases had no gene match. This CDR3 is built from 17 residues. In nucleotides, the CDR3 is TGTGCCAGCAGCCAAGACGGGAGGACTTCAGCCAAAAACATTCAGTACTTC. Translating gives CASSQDGRTSAKNIQYF.

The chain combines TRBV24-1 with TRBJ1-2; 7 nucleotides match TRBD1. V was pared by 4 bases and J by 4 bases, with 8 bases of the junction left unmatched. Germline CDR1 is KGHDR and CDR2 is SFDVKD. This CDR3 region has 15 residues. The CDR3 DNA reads TGTGCCACCAGTGAGCGCTACAGGGGACTCTATGGCTACACCTTC. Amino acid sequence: CATSERYRGLYGYTF.

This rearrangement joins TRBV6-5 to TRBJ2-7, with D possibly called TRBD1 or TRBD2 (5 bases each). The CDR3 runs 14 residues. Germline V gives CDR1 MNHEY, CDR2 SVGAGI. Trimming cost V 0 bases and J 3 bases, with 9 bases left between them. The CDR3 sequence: CASSYSGPVYEQYF. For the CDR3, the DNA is TGTGCCAGCAGTTACTCGGGACCGGTCTACGAGCAGTACTTC.

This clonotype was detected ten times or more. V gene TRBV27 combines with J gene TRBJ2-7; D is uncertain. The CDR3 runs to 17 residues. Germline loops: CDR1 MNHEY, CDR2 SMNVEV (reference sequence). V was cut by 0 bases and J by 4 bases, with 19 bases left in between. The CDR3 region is CASSLSAYGQAVYEQYF. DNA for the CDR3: TGTGCCAGCAGTTTATCCGCCTATGGGCAGGCCGTTTACGAGCAGTACTTC.

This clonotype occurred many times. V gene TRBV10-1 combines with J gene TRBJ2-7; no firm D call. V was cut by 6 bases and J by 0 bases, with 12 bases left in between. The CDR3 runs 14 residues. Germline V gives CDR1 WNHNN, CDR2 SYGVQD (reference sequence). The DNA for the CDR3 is TGCGCCAGCAGCCCGGCAGTGAGCTCCTACGAGCAGTACTTC. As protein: CASSPAVSSYEQYF.

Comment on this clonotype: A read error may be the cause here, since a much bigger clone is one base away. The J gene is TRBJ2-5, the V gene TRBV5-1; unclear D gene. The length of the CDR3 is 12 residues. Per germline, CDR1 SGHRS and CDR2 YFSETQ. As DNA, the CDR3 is TGCGCCAGCAGCGTAAATTTATACGAGCAGGACTTC. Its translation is CASSVNLYEQDF. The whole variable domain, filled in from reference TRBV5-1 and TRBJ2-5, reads KAGVTQTPRYLIKTRGQQVTLSCSPISGHRSVSWYQQTPGQGLQFLFEYFSETQRNKGNFPGRFSGRQFSNSRSEMNVSTLELGDSALYLCASSVNLYEQDFGPGTRLLVL.

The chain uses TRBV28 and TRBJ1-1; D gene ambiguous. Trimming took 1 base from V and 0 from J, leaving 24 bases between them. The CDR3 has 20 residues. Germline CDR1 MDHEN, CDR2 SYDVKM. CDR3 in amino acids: CASSLLYMGRPGPMNTEAFF. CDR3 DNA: TGTGCCAGCAGTTTATTATATATGGGCCGACCGGGCCCGATGAACACTGAAGCTTTCTTT.

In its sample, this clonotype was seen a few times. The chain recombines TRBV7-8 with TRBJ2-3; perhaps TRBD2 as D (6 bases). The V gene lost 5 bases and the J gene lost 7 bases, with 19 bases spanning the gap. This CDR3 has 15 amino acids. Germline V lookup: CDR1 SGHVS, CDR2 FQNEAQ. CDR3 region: CASSLRRDPLHTQYF. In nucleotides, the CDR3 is TGTGCCAGCAGCCTCCGGCGGGACCCCCTCCATACGCAGTATTTT.

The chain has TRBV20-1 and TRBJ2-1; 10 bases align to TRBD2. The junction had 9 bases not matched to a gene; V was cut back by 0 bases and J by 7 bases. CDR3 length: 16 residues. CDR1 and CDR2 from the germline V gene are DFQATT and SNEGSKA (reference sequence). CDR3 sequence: CSARDPTSGKVNEQFF. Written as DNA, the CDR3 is TGCAGTGCTAGAGATCCAACTAGCGGGAAGGTTAATGAGCAGTTCTTC.

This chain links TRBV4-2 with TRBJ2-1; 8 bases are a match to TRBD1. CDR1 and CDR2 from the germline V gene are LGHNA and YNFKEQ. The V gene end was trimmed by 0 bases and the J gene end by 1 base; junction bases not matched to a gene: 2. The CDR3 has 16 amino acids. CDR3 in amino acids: CASSQDQGASYNEQFF. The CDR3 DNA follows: TGTGCCAGCAGCCAAGATCAGGGGGCGTCCTACAATGAGCAGTTCTTC.

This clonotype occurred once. CDR3 loop: CASSYSVVRTSYNEQFF. In nucleotides, the CDR3 is TGTGCCAGCAGTTACTCGGTAGTTCGGACATCCTACAATGAGCAGTTCTTC. The chain carries TRBV6-2 or TRBV6-3 and TRBJ2-1; maybe TRBD1 (5 bases). The CDR3 contains 17 residues. Germline V gene data show CDR1 as MNHEY and CDR2 as SVGEGT. Deletions cut 0 bases from V and 1 base from J, with 13 bases between.

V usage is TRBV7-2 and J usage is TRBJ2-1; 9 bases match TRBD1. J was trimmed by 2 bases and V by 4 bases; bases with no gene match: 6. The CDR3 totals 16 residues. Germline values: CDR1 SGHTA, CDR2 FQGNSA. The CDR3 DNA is TGTGCCAGCAGCTCCAAAGGGACAGGGACCTACAATGAGCAGTTCTTC. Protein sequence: CASSSKGTGTYNEQFF.

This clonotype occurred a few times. The CDR3 nucleotides are TGTGCCAGCAGTTCCCAGGGAATGAACACTGAAGCTTTCTTT. It translates to CASSSQGMNTEAFF. The chain recombines TRBV6-6 with TRBJ1-1, with a tentative D call TRBD1 (5 bases). Trimming removed 4 bases from V and 0 bases from J, with 9 bases in between. Germline values: CDR1 MNHNY, CDR2 SVGAGI (reference sequence). The CDR3 is 14 residues long.

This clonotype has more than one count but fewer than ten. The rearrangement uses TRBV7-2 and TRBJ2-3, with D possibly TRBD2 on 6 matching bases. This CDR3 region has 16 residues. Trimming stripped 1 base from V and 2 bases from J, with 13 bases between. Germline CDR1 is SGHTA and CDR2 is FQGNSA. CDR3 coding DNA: TGTGCCAGCAGCTTAGAGGCGGACTACTTCACAGATACGCAGTATTTT. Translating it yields CASSLEADYFTDTQYF.

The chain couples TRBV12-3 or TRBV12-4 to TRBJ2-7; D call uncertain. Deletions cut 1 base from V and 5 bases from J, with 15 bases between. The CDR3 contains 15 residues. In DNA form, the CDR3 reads TGTGCCAGCAGTTTAGATGAAAACATCATAGACGAGCAGTACTTC. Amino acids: CASSLDENIIDEQYF.

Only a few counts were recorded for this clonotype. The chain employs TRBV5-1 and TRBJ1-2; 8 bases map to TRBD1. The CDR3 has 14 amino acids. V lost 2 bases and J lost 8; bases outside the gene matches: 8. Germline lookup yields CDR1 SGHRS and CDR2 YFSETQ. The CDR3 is CASSFSSGGRGYTF. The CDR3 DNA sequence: TGCGCCAGCAGCTTCTCCTCAGGGGGCAGGGGCTACACCTTC.

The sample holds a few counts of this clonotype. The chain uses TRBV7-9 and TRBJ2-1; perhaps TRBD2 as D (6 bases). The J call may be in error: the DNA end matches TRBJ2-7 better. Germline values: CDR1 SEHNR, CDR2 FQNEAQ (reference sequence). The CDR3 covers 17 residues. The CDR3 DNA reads TGTGCCAGCAGCTCCCTCTACACTAGCCGTCCCTACAATGAGCAGTACTTC. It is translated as CASSSLYTSRPYNEQYF.

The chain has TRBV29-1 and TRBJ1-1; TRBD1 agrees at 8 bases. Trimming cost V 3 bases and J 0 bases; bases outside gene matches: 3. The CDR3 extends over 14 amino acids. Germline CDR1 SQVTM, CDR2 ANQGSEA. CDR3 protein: CSVDPQGVNTEAFF. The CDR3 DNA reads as TGCAGCGTTGACCCACAGGGGGTGAACACTGAAGCTTTCTTT.

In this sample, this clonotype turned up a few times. The CDR3 spells CAISAPTGGDTEAFF. CDR3 in DNA: TGTGCCATCAGTGCCCCTACAGGGGGGGACACTGAAGCTTTCTTT. The chain combines TRBV10-3 with TRBJ1-1, with 8 bases that match TRBD1. This CDR3 is built from 15 residues. The V gene end was trimmed by 4 bases and the J gene end by 3 bases; junction bases not matched to a gene: 7. Germline-derived CDR1 and CDR2 are ENHRY and SYGVKD.